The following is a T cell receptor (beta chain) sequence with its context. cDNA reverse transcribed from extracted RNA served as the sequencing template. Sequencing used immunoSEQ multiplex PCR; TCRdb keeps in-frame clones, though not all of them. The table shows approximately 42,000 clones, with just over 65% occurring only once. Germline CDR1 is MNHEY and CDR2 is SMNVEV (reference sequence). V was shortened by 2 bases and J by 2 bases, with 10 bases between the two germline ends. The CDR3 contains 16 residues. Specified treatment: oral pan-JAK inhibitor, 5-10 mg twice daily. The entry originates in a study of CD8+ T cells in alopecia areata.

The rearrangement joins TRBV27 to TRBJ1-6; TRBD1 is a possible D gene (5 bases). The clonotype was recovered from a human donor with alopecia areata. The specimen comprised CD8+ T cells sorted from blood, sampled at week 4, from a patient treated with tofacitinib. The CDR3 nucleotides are TGTGCCAGCAGTTTAGGCAGGGCCCCCTATAATTCACCCCTCCACTTT. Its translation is CASSLGRAPYNSPLHF.